This T cell receptor beta chain was obtained from a study of CD8 T cells in ankylosing spondylitis. As concerns this clonotype: Antigen unknown.

This CDR3 is built from 11 residues. Germline CDR1 reads SNHLY; CDR2 reads FYNNEI. V gave up 3 bases and J gave up 7 bases, with 3 bases separating them. Points from the study as a whole: Reactive arthritis synovial fluid and blood were previously reported to contain some motif variants. Researchers reportedly found disease-linked clones significantly enriched in matched ankylosing spondylitis synovial fluid. What seemed typical of ankylosing spondylitis blood was a TCR beta motif built from under 10 highly homologous variants.

TCRdb reanalysed the 5' RACE reads using MiXCR and keeps one entry per CDR3 protein. In the table there are roughly 450,000 distinct CDR3 sequences, 25% to 30% of which are singletons. The sequenced sample consisted of blood, either unsorted or a sorted T cell fraction (not recorded which). The chain uses TRBV2 and TRBJ2-2, with unresolved D. The origin of this receptor is a male donor with ankylosing spondylitis. This CDR3 reads CASSERGELFF. DNA for the CDR3: TGTGCCAGCAGTGAGCGCGGGGAGCTGTTTTTT.